One and the same sample provided the 15 T cell receptor beta chains below, sequenced in a study of Graves' ophthalmopathy and Graves' hyperthyroidism. The authors amplified TCR beta CDR3 regions from RNA transcripts. Scientists carried out first-round RT-PCR using HTBI primers and then a second-round multiplex PCR. TCRdb ran MiXCR on the multiplex PCR reads and lists one entry per CDR3 protein. The data contain hundreds of thousands of distinct CDR3 sequences, about two fifths of them singletons. The sample was peripheral blood. These receptors were collected from an adult man with Graves' ophthalmopathy.

The V call is TRBV29-1, the J call TRBJ2-1, with 13 bases identical to TRBD2. This CDR3 contains 15 residues. Losses at the gene ends were 6 bases for V and 6 bases for J; bases not matched to a gene: 8. Germline-derived CDR1 and CDR2 are SQVTM and ANQGSEA. CDR3 sequence reads: CSVVMGLAGRNEQFF. The DNA for the CDR3 is TGCAGCGTCGTGATGGGACTAGCGGGACGCAATGAGCAGTTCTTC.

At least ten counts were recorded for this clonotype. The chain couples TRBV5-1 to TRBJ1-6; D unclear. Germline V gene lookup returns CDR1 SGHRS and CDR2 YFSETQ. Between the trimmed V and J ends, which lost 0 bases and 7 bases, there was a span of 8 bases. The CDR3 has 14 residues. CDR3 amino acids: CASSLGAANSPLHF. DNA of the CDR3: TGCGCCAGCAGCTTGGGGGCTGCGAATTCACCCCTCCACTTT. The full variable domain, in which reference TRBV5-1 and TRBJ1-6 provide the parts outside the CDR3, is KAGVTQTPRYLIKTRGQQVTLSCSPISGHRSVSWYQQTPGQGLQFLFEYFSETQRNKGNFPGRFSGRQFSNSRSEMNVSTLELGDSALYLCASSLGAANSPLHFGNGTRLTVT.

The chain uses TRBV4-1 and TRBJ2-3; no reliable D call. Germline CDR1 is MGHRA and CDR2 is YSYEKL. The CDR3 has 19 amino acids. The ends were cut back, 1 base at V and 2 bases at J, with 22 bases in the middle. CDR3 protein: CASSQVWVTDLHNTDTQYF. In DNA form, the CDR3 reads TGCGCCAGCAGCCAAGTCTGGGTAACAGACCTACATAACACAGATACGCAGTATTTT.

In DNA form, the CDR3 reads TGTGCCAGCCGAGAACAGGGAGATAATTCACCCCTCCACTTT. Protein sequence: CASREQGDNSPLHF. The chain links TRBV13 to TRBJ1-6, with D possibly TRBD1 on 6 matching bases. Trimming took 8 bases from V and 5 from J, leaving 13 bases between them. CDR1 is PRHDT and CDR2 is FYEKMQ in the germline V gene (reference sequence). This CDR3 comprises 14 residues.

This clonotype was observed many times. The chain joins TRBV9 to TRBJ1-2; 7 bases match TRBD1. The CDR3 has 15 amino acids. V lost 4 bases, J lost 4 bases, and 10 bases stayed unmatched. CDR1 SGDLS and CDR2 YYNGEE come from the germline V gene. The CDR3 coding sequence is TGTGCCAGCAGCACTCAAGCCGGGACAGCCTATGGCTACACCTTC. Translated: CASSTQAGTAYGYTF.

There are a few counts of this clonotype. J is TRBJ2-5 and V is TRBV5-1; 7 positions agree with TRBD2. CDR3 size: 15 residues. CDR1 is SGHRS, CDR2 YFSETQ, per germline. The V segment lost 4 bases and the J segment 5 bases; nucleotides outside the gene matches: 11. The CDR3 nucleotides are TGCGCCAGCAGCGGGGACTACCCGAGGCTGGAGACCCAGTACTTC. Residues: CASSGDYPRLETQYF.

This clonotype was counted ten times or more. V is TRBV11-2 and J is TRBJ1-1; D remains ambiguous. Germline V CDR1 and CDR2: SGHAT, FQNNGV. Trimming removed 1 base at V and 2 bases at J, with 11 bases between. The CDR3 runs 15 residues. The CDR3 region is CASSLVTVGNTEAFF. Written as DNA, the CDR3 is TGTGCCAGCAGCTTAGTCACGGTAGGAAACACTGAAGCTTTCTTT.

This clonotype was seen more than once but under ten times. The chain links TRBV5-1 to TRBJ1-6, with 8 bases that match TRBD1. CDR3 size: 16 residues. Germline V gene sequence: CDR1 SGHRS, CDR2 YFSETQ. Trimming took 0 bases from V and 5 from J; bases not matched to a gene: 4. DNA of the CDR3: TGCGCCAGCAGCTTGGACCCGGACAGGGATAATTCACCCCTCCACTTT. This gives the protein CASSLDPDRDNSPLHF. The full variable domain, its missing parts supplied by reference TRBV5-1 and TRBJ1-6, is KAGVTQTPRYLIKTRGQQVTLSCSPISGHRSVSWYQQTPGQGLQFLFEYFSETQRNKGNFPGRFSGRQFSNSRSEMNVSTLELGDSALYLCASSLDPDRDNSPLHFGNGTRLTVT.

The CDR3 is CASTLWAANTEAFF. CDR3 bases: TGTGCCAGCACCCTTTGGGCAGCGAACACTGAAGCTTTCTTT. The chain combines TRBV6-1 with TRBJ1-1; D unclear. Trimming pared 7 bases from V and 1 base from J, leaving 13 bases between. Germline V gene sequence: CDR1 MNHNS, CDR2 SASEGT. The CDR3 is 14 residues long.

The rearrangement joins TRBV10-3 to TRBJ2-7, with D possibly matching TRBD1 (6 bases). The V gene lost 4 bases and the J gene lost 7 bases, with 14 bases spanning the gap. The CDR3 loop spans 13 amino acids. The V gene's germline CDR1 is ENHRY and CDR2 SYGVKD. CDR3 nucleotides: TGTGCCATCAGTGGAGGGGGAACTAGGGAGCAGTACTTC. It is translated as CAISGGGTREQYF.

The chain joins TRBV25-1 to TRBJ1-2; the match to TRBD1 covers 7 bases. Germline assignment: CDR1 MGHDK and CDR2 SYGVNS. The CDR3 consists of 15 residues. J lost 0 bases, V lost 7 bases, and 8 bases had no gene match. CDR3 in DNA: TGTGCCAGCACCCTCCGGGACAGTACTAACTATGGCTACACCTTC. Its protein product is CASTLRDSTNYGYTF.

The gene calls are TRBV6-5 and TRBJ2-7, with D unresolved. Trimming left V 5 bases short and J 2 bases short, with 7 bases between. There are 12 residues in the CDR3. Germline loops: CDR1 MNHEY, CDR2 SVGAGI. CDR3 residues: CASSRWTYEQYF. The CDR3 DNA sequence: TGTGCCAGCAGTCGCTGGACCTACGAGCAGTACTTC.

This clonotype was detected many times. J is TRBJ1-2 and V is TRBV10-3, with 9 positions matching TRBD1. The CDR3 sequence is 18 residues long. V gave up 0 bases and J gave up 7 bases; unmatched junction bases: 15. Germline V gives CDR1 ENHRY, CDR2 SYGVKD. The DNA of the CDR3 is TGTGCCATCAGTGAGTCATTGACGTCAGGGACAGGGCTCGCTGGCTACACCTTC. It encodes CAISESLTSGTGLAGYTF.

This clonotype showed up many times. The V call is TRBV7-9, the J call TRBJ2-5; D ambiguous. The V end lost 3 bases, the J end lost 2 bases, and 7 bases lay between the germline ends. This CDR3 spans 13 amino acids. The germline CDR1 and CDR2 sequences are SEHNR and FQNEAQ (reference sequence). CDR3 nucleotides: TGTGCCAGCAGCTTCTCAATACAAGAGACCCAGTACTTC. Translating it yields CASSFSIQETQYF.

This clonotype was counted between two and nine times. The chain is built from TRBV2 and TRBJ1-1, with D perhaps TRBD1 (5 bases). This CDR3 region has 15 residues. V shed 6 bases and J shed 5 bases, with 19 bases lying between them. Germline CDR1 and CDR2: SNHLY and FYNNEI. The CDR3 coding sequence is TGTGCCAGCAGAATACAACAGGCGAGTTTGACTGAAGCTTTCTTT. Protein: CASRIQQASLTEAFF.